This T cell receptor (beta chain) was profiled in a study of cytomegalovirus exposure and HLA in healthy donors. TCRdb's copy holds only in-frame clones and misses some; the assay was immunoSEQ multiplex PCR. The sample includes 90,000 to 150,000 clones, around nine tenths of them seen just once. Per the germline V gene, CDR1 is MNHEY and CDR2 is SMNVEV (reference sequence). Trimming removed 6 bases from V and 2 bases from J; junction bases left unmatched: 13. This CDR3 has 16 amino acids. A note on this clone: As yet, its antigen is unknown.

Whole-study results and caveats: For cytomegalovirus status, the classifier reportedly gave diagnoses with high specificity and sensitivity. As confirmed in vitro, a few CMV-associated chains were specific for CMV antigens. Rarity held for most TCR sequences, but there were some public TCRs that occurred in many donors. TCR beta chains numbering more than 150 were designated cytomegalovirus-associated.

The sample was PBMCs. The TCR originated in a woman between 18 and 29 years old in good health and CMV-seropositive. The chain links TRBV27 to TRBJ2-7; 7 bases fit TRBD1. The CDR3 loop is CASSPLAGTVTYEQYF. In DNA, the CDR3 is TGTGCCAGCAGCCCCCTCGCCGGGACAGTGACCTACGAGCAGTACTTC.